What follows are 2 T cell receptor beta chains derived from one specimen sequenced in a study of T cell responses to AZD1222 COVID-19 vaccine. Assay: immunoSEQ multiplex PCR; the TCRdb copy retains only in-frame clones and omits some. The sample holds some 65,000 clones, 60% to 85% seen once. The specimen was peripheral blood, collected on day 0 of MenACWY control vaccination. The source is an adult in good health.

The rearrangement links TRBV6-6 to TRBJ1-2, with 8 bases matching TRBD1. The CDR3 is 15 residues long. Germline V lookup: CDR1 MNHNY, CDR2 SVGAGI (reference sequence). J gave up 8 bases and V 0 bases, and 8 bases lay outside the gene matches. As DNA, the CDR3 is TGTGCCAGCAGTTACTCTGGACAGGGCGGTGGAGGCTACACCTTC. This gives the protein CASSYSGQGGGGYTF.

V gene TRBV6-5 combines with J gene TRBJ2-5; 7 nucleotides match TRBD2. Germline CDR1 and CDR2: MNHEY and SVGAGI. The CDR3 totals 13 residues. Trimming took 5 bases from V and 7 from J; bases not matched to a gene: 7. This CDR3 reads CASSQTGGGTQYF. CDR3 DNA: TGTGCCAGCAGTCAAACGGGGGGAGGGACCCAGTACTTC.